Listed here are 19 T cell receptor beta chains from one sample, sequenced in a study of immune evolution from preneoplasia to lung adenocarcinoma. TCRdb's copy holds only in-frame clones and misses some; the assay was immunoSEQ multiplex PCR. The sample has 6,000 to 10,000 clones, more than 70% seen once. Sequenced input: FFPE adjacent normal lung tissue. These receptors were obtained from a person aged 65 to 79 with lung adenocarcinoma.

This clone has more than one count but fewer than ten. The rearrangement links TRBV7-2 to TRBJ1-2, with D unresolved. CDR1 and CDR2 (germline): SGHTA, FQGNSA. V was cut by 9 bases and J by 6 bases, with 11 bases left in between. The CDR3 is 11 residues long. The CDR3 protein is CARRRAHGYTF. The CDR3 DNA is TGTGCCAGGAGGAGAGCACATGGCTACACCTTC.

As to this clone: The same CDR3 arises from other DNA sequences in this sample as well. The chain couples TRBV27 to TRBJ2-1; 8 nucleotides line up with TRBD1. CDR1 and CDR2 (germline): MNHEY, SMNVEV (reference sequence). The CDR3 contains 12 residues. Trimming removed 7 bases from V and 10 bases from J; junction bases left unmatched: 6. The CDR3 loop reads CASNTPGGEQFF. The CDR3 DNA follows: TGTGCCAGCAATACACCAGGGGGCGAGCAGTTCTTC.

This chain connects TRBV4-1 to TRBJ1-1; 8 bases are shared with TRBD1. CDR1 and CDR2 from the germline V gene are MGHRA and YSYEKL. The CDR3 covers 15 residues. J lost 5 bases, V lost 1 base, and 6 bases had no gene match. The CDR3 bases are TGCGCCAGCAGCCAAGTCCAGGGGGCGGGGACTGAAGCTTTCTTT. Translating gives CASSQVQGAGTEAFF.

V is TRBV5-6 and J is TRBJ2-7, with 11 bases aligning to TRBD1. Trimming took 3 bases from V and 5 from J; bases not matched to a gene: 10. Germline CDR1 is SGHDT and CDR2 is YYEEEE. CDR3 length equals 16 residues. The DNA for the CDR3 is TGTGCCAGCAGCTCTTCAGGGACAGGGGGTCTCCACGAGCAGTACTTC. Residues: CASSSSGTGGLHEQYF.

The genes are TRBV15 and TRBJ1-1, with 7 bases matching TRBD1. Germline CDR1 reads LNHNV; CDR2 reads YYDKDF (reference sequence). J gave up 4 bases and V 2 bases, and 1 base lay outside the gene matches. CDR3 length: 13 amino acids. The CDR3 DNA reads TGTGCCACCAGCAGATCAGGGGGCACTGAAGCTTTCTTT. Amino acid sequence: CATSRSGGTEAFF. Full variable domain (outside the CDR3, taken from reference TRBV15 and TRBJ1-1): DAMVIQNPRYQVTQFGKPVTLSCSQTLNHNVMYWYQQKSSQAPKLLFHYYDKDFNNEADTPDNFQSRRPNTSFCFLDIRSPGLGDTAMYLCATSRSGGTEAFFGQGTRLTVV.

This chain joins TRBV5-1 and TRBJ2-2; the D gene could be TRBD1 or TRBD2 (5 bases each). The V gene's germline CDR1 is SGHRS and CDR2 YFSETQ. The CDR3 is made up of 16 amino acids. The germline V and J ends were trimmed by 3 bases and 2 bases, with 14 bases remaining between them. This chain's CDR3 is CASSWTGTTNTGELFF. As DNA, the CDR3 is TGCGCCAGCAGCTGGACCGGGACCACCAACACCGGGGAGCTGTTTTTT.

The chain links TRBV2 to TRBJ2-1; TRBD2 matches at 9 bases. From germline, CDR1 is SNHLY and CDR2 FYNNEI. Trimming at V came to 7 bases and at J to 2 bases, leaving 6 bases not matched to a gene. This CDR3 has 15 amino acids. DNA for the CDR3: TGTGCCAGCAACCTCCCTAGCGGGGCCTACAATGAGCAGTTCTTC. Its translation: CASNLPSGAYNEQFF.

This chain joins TRBV19 and TRBJ1-5; TRBD1 matches 7 bases. The CDR3 is made up of 17 amino acids. The V gene end was trimmed by 9 bases and the J gene end by 4 bases; junction bases not matched to a gene: 18. The germline gives CDR1 LNHDA, CDR2 SQIVND (reference sequence). In DNA, the CDR3 is TGTGCCAGCACCAGATCGCGACAGGGCGTTGGGAATCAGCCCCAGCATTTT. This gives the protein CASTRSRQGVGNQPQHF.

This clone has only a few counts. Other DNA variants within this sample encode the same CDR3. The chain uses TRBV6-1 and TRBJ1-5; perhaps TRBD1 as D (5 bases). The V end lost 2 bases, the J end lost 6 bases, and 8 bases lay between the germline ends. The CDR3 contains 13 residues. CDR1 and CDR2 (germline): MNHNS, SASEGT. CDR3 region: CASSELGGQPQHF. The CDR3 DNA is TGTGCCAGCAGTGAACTTGGGGGTCAGCCCCAGCATTTT.

This CDR3 is CSARIQANTEAFF. Written as DNA, the CDR3 is TGCAGCGCTAGGATCCAGGCGAACACTGAAGCTTTCTTT. The rearrangement uses TRBV29-1 and TRBJ1-1; D remains unclear. V was trimmed by 7 bases and J by 1 base, leaving 13 bases between them. Germline V gives CDR1 SQVTM, CDR2 ANQGSEA. The CDR3 is 13 amino acids.

This clone was seen a handful of times. This chain connects TRBV29-1 to TRBJ2-2; 8 bases are shared with TRBD2. After removal of 5 bases from V and 4 bases from J, the junction contained 6 bases not matched to a gene. In germline, CDR1 is SQVTM, CDR2 ANQGSEA. The CDR3 runs to 14 residues. This CDR3 is CSVILAGSTGELFF. The CDR3 nucleotides read TGCAGCGTTATTCTAGCGGGCTCCACCGGGGAGCTGTTTTTT.

This chain uses TRBV18 with TRBJ2-5; D gene ambiguous. Deletions cut 3 bases from V and 2 bases from J, with 7 bases between. The CDR3 totals 13 residues. Germline assignment: CDR1 KGHSH and CDR2 LQKENI. DNA of the CDR3: TGTGCCAGCTCACCTCGAGCTCAAGAGACCCAGTACTTC. Its protein is CASSPRAQETQYF.

The rearrangement links TRBV21-1 to TRBJ2-7; no DNA check was done on the table's D call, TRBD1. TRBV21-1 is deemed a pseudogene. The length of the CDR3 is 19 residues. CDR3 coding DNA: TGTGCCAGCAGCAATCTTCACAGGGTGACTCCTAACCTGGGCTACGAGCAGTACTTC. Its translation: CASSNLHRVTPNLGYEQYF.

The chain joins TRBV18 to TRBJ2-6; 9 bases fit TRBD2. The CDR3 consists of 19 residues. CDR1 and CDR2 from the germline V gene are KGHSH and LQKENI. With V trimmed by 1 base and J by 2 bases, 9 bases remained unmatched. CDR3 amino acids: CASSPRGAAGGTGANVLTF. CDR3 sequence (DNA): TGTGCCAGCTCACCACGGGGTGCTGCGGGAGGGACTGGGGCCAACGTCCTGACTTTC.

The chain carries TRBV6-5 and TRBJ1-5; TRBD1 agrees at 8 bases. The CDR3 is made up of 14 amino acids. The trim removed 6 bases at V and 10 bases at J, leaving 11 bases unmatched. The germline CDR1 and CDR2 sequences are MNHEY and SVGAGI. The CDR3 loop is CASRETGTGLPQHF. The CDR3 nucleotides are TGTGCCAGCAGAGAAACCGGGACAGGCCTACCCCAGCATTTT.

The rearrangement joins TRBV7-9 to TRBJ2-1; 8 nucleotides agree with TRBD1. V shed 0 bases, J shed 8 bases, and the junction held 3 bases outside the gene matches. The CDR3 extends over 14 amino acids. Germline values: CDR1 SEHNR, CDR2 FQNEAQ (reference sequence). The CDR3 here is CASSLAGTGDEQFF. In DNA form, the CDR3 reads TGTGCCAGCAGCTTAGCCGGGACAGGTGATGAGCAGTTCTTC.

This clone has a handful of counts. The chain uses TRBV28 and TRBJ2-1; D might be TRBD1 or TRBD2, each matching 5 bases. The germline V and J ends were trimmed by 2 bases and 9 bases, with 11 bases remaining between them. Looked up from germline, CDR1 is MDHEN and CDR2 is SYDVKM. The CDR3 has 13 residues. The CDR3 nucleotides are TGTGCCAGCAGTTTAGCAGGGACCCTTGAGCAGTTCTTC. It encodes CASSLAGTLEQFF.

The chain is built from TRBV6-6 and TRBJ2-7; a possible D gene is TRBD1 (8 bases). Trimming removed 6 bases from V and 3 bases from J, with 18 bases in between. This CDR3 has 15 residues. From germline, CDR1 is MNHNY and CDR2 SVGAGI (reference sequence). The CDR3 region has the DNA TGTGCCAGCAGGAAGGGGGGGACAGGTTACTACGAGCAGTACTTC. This translates into CASRKGGTGYYEQYF.

The chain uses TRBV11-2 and TRBJ1-5; 8 bases match TRBD1. The CDR3 length is 15 residues. Germline V gives CDR1 SGHAT, CDR2 FQNNGV. V was clipped by 7 bases and J by 5 bases; unmatched bases: 10. The CDR3 DNA is TGTGCCAGCAACGCGACAGGGGAGATGTATCAGCCCCAGCATTTT. It is translated as CASNATGEMYQPQHF.